One sample yielded the 32 T cell receptor beta chains listed below, sequenced in a study of prognosis after radiotherapy for stage I lung cancer (dated by TCRdb to the early 2020s). The sequencer was an Illumina HiSeq 3000. Two rounds of multiplex PCR on genomic DNA were used to amplify the TCR beta CDR3 region. In the first PCR round, primers specific to each TRBV and TRBJ gene were used, and the primer sequences were filed in Chinese patent CN105087789A. TCRdb trimmed public reads at Q25 via fastp, called clones via MiXCR and kept in-frame beta chains. Duplicate CDR3 protein sequences are folded into a single record with the most common DNA and genes. The sample table contains about 21,000 distinct CDR3 sequences; only one count was recorded for 35% to 45% of them. The biggest ten clones account for roughly 30% of the sample. Sequencing was performed on PBMCs, taken before or after stereotactic body radiation therapy (not recorded which). The source of these receptors is a donor aged 50 or older with non-small cell lung cancer.

As concerns this clonotype: The junction and the germline gene differ at one end; a read error may be behind it. The rearrangement links TRBV5-1 to TRBJ2-3; 7 bases are a match to TRBD2. CDR1 and CDR2 (germline): SGHRS, YFSETQ. The CDR3 runs to 15 residues. CDR3 coding DNA: TGCGCCAGTAGCTTGAATGGCGGGAGTGTAGATACGCAGTATTTT. Translation: CASSLNGGSVDTQYF.

The CDR3 is CASSPRGSSNQPQHF. The CDR3 nucleotides are TGTGCCAGCAGCCCGAGGGGTTCCTCCAATCAGCCCCAGCATTTT. The chain joins TRBV7-9 to TRBJ1-5; tentative D call: TRBD1 (5 bases). V shed 5 bases and J shed 3 bases, with 14 bases lying between them. The CDR3 is made up of 15 amino acids. Germline V lookup: CDR1 SEHNR, CDR2 FQNEAQ (reference sequence).

This clonotype has a count of ten or more. This rearrangement joins TRBV5-6 to TRBJ2-6; D is unresolved. V was clipped by 3 bases and J by 1 base, with 14 bases between them. CDR1 SGHDT and CDR2 YYEEEE come from the germline V gene. This CDR3 region has 17 residues. The CDR3 is CASSWKVISSGANVLTF. The CDR3 DNA sequence: TGTGCCAGCAGCTGGAAAGTGATCTCATCTGGGGCCAACGTCCTGACTTTC.

This chain links TRBV6-1 with TRBJ2-2; TRBD1 aligns across 7 bases. V shed 4 bases, J shed 3 bases, and the junction held 11 bases outside the gene matches. This CDR3 contains 17 residues. Germline V gene lookup returns CDR1 MNHNS and CDR2 SASEGT. The CDR3 DNA is TGTGCCAGCAGTGGAGTAACAGGGGTTAGAGACACCGGGGAGCTGTTTTTT. Translating it yields CASSGVTGVRDTGELFF.

V usage is TRBV24-1 and J usage is TRBJ2-3; possible D gene TRBD2, 6 bases. Trimming left V 5 bases short and J 6 bases short, with 17 bases between. This CDR3 contains 15 residues. In germline, CDR1 is KGHDR, CDR2 SFDVKD. In DNA form, the CDR3 reads TGTGCCACCAGTGCCCCGGGACTCTTGTGGGATACGCAGTATTTT. Encoded protein: CATSAPGLLWDTQYF.

The DNA for the CDR3 is TGTGCCTGGAGACTAGCGGCTAGCACAGATACGCAGTATTTT. Protein product: CAWRLAASTDTQYF. This chain uses TRBV30 with TRBJ2-3; TRBD2 agrees at 8 bases. With V trimmed by 3 bases and J by 0 bases, 2 bases remained unmatched. Germline assignment: CDR1 GTSNPN and CDR2 SVGIG (reference sequence). The CDR3 runs to 14 residues.

The chain couples TRBV12-3 or TRBV12-4 to TRBJ2-6; 7 bases are a match to TRBD2. The CDR3 consists of 15 residues. J lost 3 bases, V lost 6 bases, and 5 bases had no gene match. Here the CDR3 DNA reads TGTGCCAGCAGCCTGGGGGGGGATGGGGCCAACGTCCTGACTTTC. This codes for CASSLGGDGANVLTF.

The chain combines TRBV6-2 or TRBV6-3 with TRBJ1-5; TRBD1 matches at 7 bases. Unmatched junction bases numbered 4, after V lost 2 bases and J lost 6 bases. CDR3 length: 14 residues. CDR1 and CDR2 from the germline V gene are MNHEY and SVGEGT. CDR3 sequence reads: CASSYQGGIQPQHF. The CDR3, as DNA: TGTGCCAGCAGTTACCAGGGGGGAATTCAGCCCCAGCATTTT.

With regard to this clonotype: A read error may be the cause here, since a much bigger clone is one base away. V usage is TRBV6-1 and J usage is TRBJ2-5; 9 bases map to TRBD1. V lost 6 bases and J lost 5; bases outside the gene matches: 13. CDR1 is MNHNS and CDR2 is SASEGT in the germline V gene. This CDR3 region has 16 residues. The CDR3 sequence is CASSPDRGSPGETQYF. Here the CDR3 DNA reads TGTGCCAGCAGCCCCGACAGGGGGTCCCCTGGGGAGACCCAGTACTTC.

This clonotype is labeled as medium-sized. The chain combines TRBV11-3 with TRBJ2-1, with 9 positions matching TRBD2. Trimming cost V 5 bases and J 3 bases; bases outside gene matches: 5. Germline CDR1 reads SGHNT; CDR2 reads YENEEA. The CDR3 is 15 residues long. As DNA, the CDR3 is TGTGCCAGCAGCATTAGCGGGAGTCGCTACAATGAGCAGTTCTTC. This translates into CASSISGSRYNEQFF.

The chain links TRBV5-1 to TRBJ2-3, with 13 bases aligning to TRBD2. Germline V CDR1 and CDR2: SGHRS, YFSETQ. The V and J ends lost 3 bases and 8 bases, in that order; junction bases with no gene match: 9. The CDR3 is 16 residues long. Here the CDR3 reads CASSSGTSGAVVTQYF. In DNA, the CDR3 is TGCGCCAGCAGCTCTGGGACTAGCGGGGCGGTTGTTACGCAGTATTTT. The full variable domain, with the rest looked up from reference TRBV5-1 and TRBJ2-3, is KAGVTQTPRYLIKTRGQQVTLSCSPISGHRSVSWYQQTPGQGLQFLFEYFSETQRNKGNFPGRFSGRQFSNSRSEMNVSTLELGDSALYLCASSSGTSGAVVTQYFGPGTRLTVL.

The chain joins TRBV19 to TRBJ1-4, with a weak D call TRBD1 (5 bases). This CDR3 region has 19 residues. Trimming stripped 3 bases from V and 0 bases from J, with 20 bases between. The germline V gene encodes CDR1 LNHDA and CDR2 SQIVND (reference sequence). CDR3 loop: CASSIDGRGRLSTNEKLFF. CDR3 nucleotides: TGTGCCAGTAGTATCGACGGTAGGGGTCGGCTATCAACTAATGAAAAACTGTTTTTT.

V gene TRBV19 combines with J gene TRBJ2-7; the match to TRBD2 covers 9 bases. Looked up from germline, CDR1 is LNHDA and CDR2 is SQIVND (reference sequence). The CDR3 spans 14 residues. V shed 5 bases, J shed 7 bases, and the junction held 9 bases outside the gene matches. The chain's CDR3 is CASSPMTSGGEQYF. The CDR3 DNA sequence: TGTGCCAGTAGTCCTATGACTAGCGGAGGAGAGCAGTACTTC.

The CDR3 loop reads CASSFSTWGGTGTDTQYF. CDR3 in DNA: TGTGCCAGCAGCTTCAGTACCTGGGGAGGGACCGGGACAGATACGCAGTATTTT. The rearrangement joins TRBV11-2 to TRBJ2-3, with TRBD2 identical over 7 bases. Germline CDR1 reads SGHAT; CDR2 reads FQNNGV. This CDR3 has 18 amino acids. J gave up 3 bases and V 3 bases, and 15 bases lay outside the gene matches.

This clonotype was counted a single time. The chain links TRBV6-5 to TRBJ1-1; D ambiguous. CDR1 is MNHEY and CDR2 is SVGAGI in the germline V gene. Trimming left V 2 bases short and J 1 base short, with 8 bases between. The CDR3 has 14 amino acids. The CDR3 DNA reads TGTGCCAGCAGTTACGGGTCACAGAACACTGAAGCTTTCTTT. It yields the protein CASSYGSQNTEAFF.

The sample holds many counts of this clonotype. This sequence joins TRBV7-9 and TRBJ2-2; D not resolved. Germline assignment: CDR1 SEHNR and CDR2 FQNEAQ (reference sequence). Trimming took 7 bases from V and 3 from J, leaving 12 bases between them. This CDR3 region has 14 residues. CDR3 region: CASTPSGHTGELFF. As DNA, the CDR3 is TGTGCCAGCACCCCTTCCGGGCACACCGGGGAGCTGTTTTTT.

V gene TRBV6-1 combines with J gene TRBJ2-7; 9 bases line up with TRBD1. The CDR3 sequence is 13 residues long. Losses at the gene ends were 8 bases for V and 4 bases for J; bases not matched to a gene: 6. Germline lookup yields CDR1 MNHNS and CDR2 SASEGT. This CDR3 is CASEGTGNYEQYF. CDR3 in DNA: TGTGCCAGCGAGGGGACAGGGAATTACGAGCAGTACTTC.

This clonotype has a count of ten or more. An end of the junction differs from the germline gene, which may be a read error. This chain uses TRBV5-1 with TRBJ2-2; 11 positions match TRBD2. The germline V gene encodes CDR1 SGHRS and CDR2 YFSETQ. The length of the CDR3 is 16 residues. The CDR3 is CASSAGLADNTGELFF. CDR3 DNA sequence: TGTGCCAGCAGCGCGGGACTAGCGGATAACACCGGGGAGCTGTTTTTT. The full variable domain, completed using reference TRBV5-1 and TRBJ2-2, is KAGVTQTPRYLIKTRGQQVTLSCSPISGHRSVSWYQQTPGQGLQFLFEYFSETQRNKGNFPGRFSGRQFSNSRSEMNVSTLELGDSALYLCASSAGLADNTGELFFGEGSRLTVL.

This clonotype was detected ten times or more. The chain links TRBV28 to TRBJ1-5, with D perhaps matching TRBD1 (6 bases). V was pared by 0 bases and J by 3 bases, with 9 bases between. The CDR3 is 15 amino acids. CDR1 and CDR2 from the germline V gene are MDHEN and SYDVKM. Written as DNA, the CDR3 is TGTGCCAGCAGTTTATGGGGGGCTGACAATCAGCCCCAGCATTTT. Protein sequence: CASSLWGADNQPQHF. Full variable domain (outside the CDR3, taken from reference TRBV28 and TRBJ1-5): DVKVTQSSRYLVKRTGEKVFLECVQDMDHENMFWYRQDPGLGLRLIYFSYDVKMKEKGDIPEGYSVSREKKERFSLILESASTNQTSMYLCASSLWGADNQPQHFGDGTRLSIL.

With regard to this clonotype: At one end the junction does not follow the germline gene, possibly because of a read error. V gene TRBV12-3 or TRBV12-4 combines with J gene TRBJ1-2; D may be TRBD1 (6 bases). The CDR3 has 12 residues. CDR3 in DNA: TGTGCCAGCAATCTTGGACGGGGGGGCTACGCCTTC. Its protein product is CASNLGRGGYAF.

The chain has TRBV10-3 and TRBJ2-2; D may be TRBD2 (5 bases). The CDR3 consists of 16 residues. The germline V gene encodes CDR1 ENHRY and CDR2 SYGVKD. The V end lost 0 bases, the J end lost 5 bases, and 13 bases lay between the germline ends. The CDR3 spells CAISESEPRGTGELFF. The CDR3 DNA sequence: TGTGCCATCAGTGAGTCAGAACCCAGAGGGACCGGGGAGCTGTTTTTT.

The table lists this clonotype with many counts. V and J are TRBV25-1 and TRBJ1-1; tentative D call: TRBD1 (6 bases). Trimming removed 0 bases at V and 5 bases at J, with 16 bases between. The CDR3 is made up of 16 amino acids. From germline, CDR1 is MGHDK and CDR2 SYGVNS. The CDR3, as DNA: TGTGCCAGCAGTGAATATTGGCCGGGAGGGGGGACTGAAGCTTTCTTT. As protein: CASSEYWPGGGTEAFF.

This clonotype was picked up many times. This could be a read error, since a much larger clone is one nucleotide away. DNA for the CDR3: TGTGCCGCCAGTGATTTGCGTCCCTACGAGCAGTACTTC. Its translation: CAASDLRPYEQYF. V gene TRBV24-1 combines with J gene TRBJ2-7, with no clear D. The CDR3 has 13 residues. Germline-derived CDR1 and CDR2 are KGHDR and SFDVKD.

Details on this clonotype: This likely came from a read error, as a far larger clone is one base away. This chain joins TRBV7-8 and TRBJ1-6; 9 positions agree with TRBD1. The junction had 6 bases not matched to a gene; V was cut back by 6 bases and J by 9 bases. Germline assignment: CDR1 SGHVS and CDR2 FQNEAQ. The CDR3 has 14 residues. CDR3 in amino acids: CASSYRGLSSPLHF. CDR3 DNA: TGTGCCAGCAGTTACAGGGGGCTCAGTTCACCCCTCCACTTT.

Remarks on this clonotype: This sequence may be a read error, since a much larger clone differs from it by one base. The missing conserved phenylalanine or tryptophan at the end of this CDR3 makes a read error likely. This chain uses TRBV2 with TRBJ1-6; D gene ambiguous. V lost 10 bases to trimming and J lost 6 bases, with 13 bases between them. The length of the CDR3 is 13 residues. The germline gives CDR1 SNHLY, CDR2 FYNNEI. The CDR3 protein is CATTREGNSPLHL. As DNA, the CDR3 is TGTGCCACTACTCGAGAGGGTAATTCACCCCTCCACCTT.

This clonotype showed up many times. V is TRBV6-1 and J is TRBJ1-1, with a tentative D call TRBD1 (5 bases). The CDR3 loop spans 14 amino acids. In germline, CDR1 is MNHNS, CDR2 SASEGT. V shed 5 bases and J shed 4 bases, with 14 bases lying between them. CDR3 in DNA: TGTGCCAGCAGTAGACAGCAAGGAGTCACTGAAGCTTTCTTT. It specifies CASSRQQGVTEAFF.

This clonotype occurred a few times. With a much larger clone just one base away, this may be a read error. The chain is built from TRBV6-2 or TRBV6-3 and TRBJ2-3; the match to TRBD2 covers 11 bases. CDR1 is MNHEY, CDR2 SVGEGT, per germline. V lost 6 bases to trimming and J lost 4 bases; unmatched junction nucleotides: 15. The CDR3 runs 18 residues. The CDR3 spells CASSHRSRLAGLPDTQYF. The DNA of the CDR3 is TGTGCCAGCAGCCATCGGTCCCGACTAGCGGGATTGCCAGATACGCAGTATTTT.

The table lists this clonotype with many counts. The rearrangement links TRBV14 to TRBJ2-2; TRBD1 or TRBD2 may be the D gene (5 bases each). This CDR3 contains 15 residues. Germline CDR1 is SGHDN and CDR2 is FVKESK. V was pared by 7 bases and J by 4 bases, with 16 bases between. The DNA for the CDR3 is TGTGCCAGCAACCCCACCTCGAGGGGCACCGGGGAGCTGTTTTTT. This gives the protein CASNPTSRGTGELFF.

As for this clonotype: A far larger clone is off by one base, so a read error is likely. This rearrangement joins TRBV6-2 or TRBV6-3 to TRBJ2-7; 15 nucleotides line up with TRBD2. Germline assignment: CDR1 MNHEY and CDR2 SVGEGT. The CDR3 is 17 residues long. The ends lost 6 bases at V and 3 bases at J; junction bases unmatched: 9. CDR3 region: CASRHLRTSGGGYEQYF. The CDR3 coding sequence is TGTGCCAGCAGACACCTTCGGACTAGCGGGGGGGGCTACGAGCAGTACTTC.

This clonotype occurred many times. The chain combines TRBV28 with TRBJ1-5, with D possibly being TRBD1 (5 bases). Trimming shortened V by 3 bases and J by 5 bases, and 11 bases separated the two germline ends. The CDR3 length is 14 residues. Germline V gives CDR1 MDHEN, CDR2 SYDVKM. The CDR3 DNA is TGTGCCAGCAGTTTCGTTGGGGGGGATCAGCCCCAGCATTTT. Translated: CASSFVGGDQPQHF.

There are many counts of this clonotype. V usage is TRBV3-1 and J usage is TRBJ1-3, with unresolved D. V was shortened by 4 bases and J by 0 bases, with 7 bases between the two germline ends. Germline V gene data show CDR1 as LGHDT and CDR2 as YNNKEL (reference sequence). This CDR3 is built from 14 residues. Here the CDR3 DNA reads TGTGCCAGCAGCCTCCGGAACTCTGGAAACACCATATATTTT. This encodes CASSLRNSGNTIYF.

As for this clonotype: This may arise from a read error, as a much more abundant clone is one base away. This sequence joins TRBV6-2 or TRBV6-3 and TRBJ2-3; no clear D. This CDR3 contains 11 residues. Looked up from germline, CDR1 is MNHEY and CDR2 is SVGEGT. This CDR3 is CAGSYIDTQYF. The CDR3 bases are TGTGCCGGCAGTTACATTGATACGCAGTATTTT.